The clone carrying this TCR beta chain came up many times. For TCR beta, libraries came from iRepertoire HTBI primers and Arm-PCR of CDR3 regions. MiXCR, applied by TCRdb to the multiplex PCR reads, yields one record per CDR3 protein. The data contain about 560,000 distinct CDR3 sequences, 15% to 20% of them singletons. The record originates from a study of regulatory T cells in long-lasting Graves disease. Specified time point: newly diagnosed GD, antithyroid drugs for less than 3 months. Scientists built the TCR library using RNA that was extracted from PBMCs. V dropped 9 bases and J dropped 4 bases, with 10 bases sitting between them. This CDR3 has 12 residues. CDR1 MDHEN and CDR2 SYDVKM come from the germline V gene. The same sample was also used in a study of T cells in Graves' hyperthyroidism and ophthalmopathy.

This specimen consisted of peripheral blood mononuclear cells (PBMCs), obtained at new diagnosis, from a patient treated with antithyroid drugs. The J gene is TRBJ1-5, the V gene TRBV28; tentative D call: TRBD1 (5 bases). This sequence was found in a man younger than 35 with Graves disease. CDR3: CARSGANQPQHF. CDR3 DNA sequence: TGTGCCAGGAGTGGGGCTAATCAGCCCCAGCATTTT.